Below are 15 T cell receptor beta chains sequenced from a single sample in a study of OX40 agonist ivuxolimab in advanced cancers. Sequenced by immunoSEQ multiplex PCR; TCRdb stores in-frame clones only, minus some. The sample records about 94,000 clones, about nine tenths being singletons. Sample: CD4+ or CD8+ T cells sorted from blood, taken in a trial of the OX40 agonist ivuxolimab. The origin of the receptors is an adult with an advanced solid tumor such as melanoma, head and neck, liver or kidney cancer.

This clone was seen a handful of times. V usage is TRBV7-9 and J usage is TRBJ2-3; D is undetermined. Germline V gene sequence: CDR1 SEHNR, CDR2 FQNEAQ (reference sequence). Trimming pared 4 bases from V and 1 base from J, leaving 9 bases between. CDR3 length equals 14 residues. Here the CDR3 reads CASSSPDGTDTQYF. In DNA form, the CDR3 reads TGTGCCAGCAGCTCACCGGACGGCACAGATACGCAGTATTTT.

The chain uses TRBV9 and TRBJ2-2; D is ambiguous. Trimming took off 4 bases at V and 5 bases at J, with 15 bases between the two ends. The length of the CDR3 is 15 residues. From germline, CDR1 is SGDLS and CDR2 YYNGEE. DNA for the CDR3: TGTGCCAGCAGCCAAACTACACGGAATACCGGGGAGCTGTTTTTT. Protein sequence: CASSQTTRNTGELFF.

This chain links TRBV6-6 with TRBJ2-7; a weak D match, TRBD1 (6 bases). V lost 5 bases to trimming and J lost 3 bases, with 11 bases between them. The CDR3 totals 13 residues. Germline CDR1 is MNHNY and CDR2 is SVGAGI (reference sequence). In DNA, the CDR3 is TGTGCCAGCAGTCCAGGACAGTTCTACGAGCAGTACTTC. Its protein product is CASSPGQFYEQYF.

The CDR3 DNA follows: TGCGCCAGCAGCTCTGCGGGGGGTGAGAATAATGAAAAACTGTTTTTT. It is translated as CASSSAGGENNEKLFF. The chain employs TRBV5-1 and TRBJ1-4; perhaps TRBD1 as D (5 bases). Germline V gene lookup returns CDR1 SGHRS and CDR2 YFSETQ. Trimming stripped 3 bases from V and 4 bases from J, with 16 bases between. This CDR3 has 16 residues.

The chain employs TRBV27 and TRBJ2-5; 10 bases line up with TRBD2. The CDR3 runs 19 residues. J was trimmed by 5 bases and V by 5 bases; bases with no gene match: 20. From germline, CDR1 is MNHEY and CDR2 SMNVEV (reference sequence). DNA of the CDR3: TGTGCCAGCAGTCCGGGGGCGCGTGGGAGCGGGGGGGCGAGGGAGACCCAGTACTTC. Its protein product is CASSPGARGSGGARETQYF.

The chain recombines TRBV5-4 with TRBJ1-6; D not resolved. The length of the CDR3 is 14 residues. Germline CDR1 is SGHNT and CDR2 is YYREEE (reference sequence). V lost 4 bases, J lost 5 bases, and 10 bases lay in between. This chain's CDR3 is CASSPVGDNSPLHF. The CDR3 DNA follows: TGTGCCAGCAGCCCCGTCGGGGATAATTCACCCCTCCACTTT. The variable domain in full, with the rest retrieved from reference TRBV5-4 and TRBJ1-6, is ETGVTQSPTHLIKTRGQQVTLRCSSQSGHNTVSWYQQALGQGPQFIFQYYREEENGRGNFPPRFSGLQFPNYSSELNVNALELDDSALYLCASSPVGDNSPLHFGNGTRLTVT.

The gene calls are TRBV30 and TRBJ2-7; D is possibly TRBD2 (5 bases). The CDR3 has 12 amino acids. Germline V CDR1 and CDR2: GTSNPN, SVGIG (reference sequence). V was pared by 3 bases and J by 1 base, with 7 bases between. The CDR3 bases are TGTGCCTGGAGCTCGGGGTCCTACGAGCAGTACTTC. This encodes CAWSSGSYEQYF.

The chain has TRBV7-3 and TRBJ1-1; possibly TRBD1 for D (5 bases). CDR1 SGHTA and CDR2 FQGTGA come from the germline V gene. This CDR3 comprises 13 residues. The V end was cut by 5 bases, the J end by 5 bases, with 12 bases between. For the CDR3, the DNA is TGTGCCAGCAGCCCGCAGGGACTAACTGAAGCTTTCTTT. Translation: CASSPQGLTEAFF.

The chain carries TRBV6-1 and TRBJ1-2; no firm D call. This CDR3 comprises 13 residues. Trimming left V 6 bases short and J 8 bases short, with 16 bases between. CDR1 is MNHNS, CDR2 SASEGT, per germline. This CDR3 reads CASRPGLIYGYTF. CDR3 DNA: TGTGCCAGCAGACCCGGCCTTATATACGGCTACACCTTC.

The CDR3 reads CAQTGGGGYTF. CDR3 coding DNA: TGTGCCCAGACCGGGGGGGGAGGCTACACCTTC. This rearrangement joins TRBV30 to TRBJ1-2, with a tentative D call TRBD1 (5 bases). Trimming pared 8 bases from V and 8 bases from J, leaving 15 bases between. The CDR3 contains 11 residues. Germline CDR1 is GTSNPN and CDR2 is SVGIG (reference sequence). Full variable domain (missing parts from reference TRBV30 and TRBJ1-2): SQTIHQWPATLVQPVGSPLSLECTVEGTSNPNLYWYRQAAGRGLQLLFYSVGIGQISSEVPQNLSASRPQDRQFILSSKKLLLSDSGFYLCAQTGGGGYTFGSGTRLTVV.

This clone was seen just once. CDR3 amino acids: CASSKGGSGYSTPGEQFF. CDR3 in DNA: TGTGCCAGCAGCAAAGGAGGTAGCGGGTACTCGACCCCGGGTGAGCAGTTCTTC. V and J are TRBV21-1 and TRBJ2-1; TRBD2 is the table's D call and was not checked against the DNA. TRBV21-1 is tagged as a pseudogene. This CDR3 contains 18 residues.

This chain uses TRBV5-4 with TRBJ2-7; tentatively, D is TRBD1 (5 bases). V lost 2 bases to trimming and J lost 1 base, with 7 bases between them. Germline V CDR1 and CDR2: SGHNT, YYREEE (reference sequence). This CDR3 spans 13 amino acids. The CDR3, as DNA: TGTGCCAGCAGCTTCAGGGAATCCTACGAGCAGTACTTC. Encoded protein: CASSFRESYEQYF.

This sequence joins TRBV4-3 and TRBJ1-4, with unresolved D. The CDR3 extends over 13 amino acids. The germline gives CDR1 LGHNA, CDR2 YSLEER. The V and J ends lost 4 bases and 8 bases respectively, with 11 bases between them. The CDR3 nucleotides read TGCGCCAGCAGCCGGGTCGTATGGGAAAAACTGTTTTTT. Translation gives CASSRVVWEKLFF.

This clone was recorded once. The chain couples TRBV5-5 to TRBJ1-2; D might be TRBD1 (5 bases). The CDR3 is 14 amino acids. Looked up from germline, CDR1 is SGHKS and CDR2 is YYEKEE (reference sequence). Trimming shortened V by 0 bases and J by 5 bases, and 11 bases separated the two germline ends. DNA for the CDR3: TGTGCCAGCAGCTTGGGGCCGGGGGGATATGGCTACACCTTC. Translation gives CASSLGPGGYGYTF.

The chain carries TRBV5-1 and TRBJ2-3; D may be TRBD1 (6 bases). The CDR3 runs to 16 residues. The germline CDR1 and CDR2 sequences are SGHRS and YFSETQ. V was cut by 3 bases and J by 0 bases, with 14 bases left in between. CDR3 in amino acids: CASSYRYRGSTDTQYF. The CDR3 DNA sequence: TGCGCCAGCAGCTACCGCTATAGGGGGAGCACAGATACGCAGTATTTT.